This T cell receptor (beta chain) was found in a study of long-term antiretroviral therapy in people with HIV. As for the study in general: The earliest samples came about a decade before the 2015 immediate-ART recommendation.

Assay version v3.0 of immunoSEQ was used, and it was run at survey level. Method: immunoSEQ multiplex PCR; TCRdb's copy keeps in-frame clones and lacks some. The sample has some 28,000 clones; 85% to 95% are singletons. Notes on this clone: The target antigen is unknown.

Per the germline V gene, CDR1 is SGHTA and CDR2 is FQGNSA. J was trimmed by 1 base and V by 5 bases; bases with no gene match: 12. There are 17 residues in the CDR3. Each donor had at least one pre-ART and at least two post-ART PBMC samples. The study, taken as a whole, reports: Comparison with controls showed narrower CDR3 length ranges in HIV repertoires.

This sample comprised unsorted PBMCs, obtained 5.3 years after starting antiretroviral therapy. The V call is TRBV7-2, the J call TRBJ1-1; the match to TRBD1 covers 8 bases. The origin of this receptor is a man aged 45-60 years with HIV. Written as DNA, the CDR3 is TGTGCCAGCAGCATAAGACAGGGGACCCGACCGAACACTGAAGCTTTCTTT. Encoded protein: CASSIRQGTRPNTEAFF.